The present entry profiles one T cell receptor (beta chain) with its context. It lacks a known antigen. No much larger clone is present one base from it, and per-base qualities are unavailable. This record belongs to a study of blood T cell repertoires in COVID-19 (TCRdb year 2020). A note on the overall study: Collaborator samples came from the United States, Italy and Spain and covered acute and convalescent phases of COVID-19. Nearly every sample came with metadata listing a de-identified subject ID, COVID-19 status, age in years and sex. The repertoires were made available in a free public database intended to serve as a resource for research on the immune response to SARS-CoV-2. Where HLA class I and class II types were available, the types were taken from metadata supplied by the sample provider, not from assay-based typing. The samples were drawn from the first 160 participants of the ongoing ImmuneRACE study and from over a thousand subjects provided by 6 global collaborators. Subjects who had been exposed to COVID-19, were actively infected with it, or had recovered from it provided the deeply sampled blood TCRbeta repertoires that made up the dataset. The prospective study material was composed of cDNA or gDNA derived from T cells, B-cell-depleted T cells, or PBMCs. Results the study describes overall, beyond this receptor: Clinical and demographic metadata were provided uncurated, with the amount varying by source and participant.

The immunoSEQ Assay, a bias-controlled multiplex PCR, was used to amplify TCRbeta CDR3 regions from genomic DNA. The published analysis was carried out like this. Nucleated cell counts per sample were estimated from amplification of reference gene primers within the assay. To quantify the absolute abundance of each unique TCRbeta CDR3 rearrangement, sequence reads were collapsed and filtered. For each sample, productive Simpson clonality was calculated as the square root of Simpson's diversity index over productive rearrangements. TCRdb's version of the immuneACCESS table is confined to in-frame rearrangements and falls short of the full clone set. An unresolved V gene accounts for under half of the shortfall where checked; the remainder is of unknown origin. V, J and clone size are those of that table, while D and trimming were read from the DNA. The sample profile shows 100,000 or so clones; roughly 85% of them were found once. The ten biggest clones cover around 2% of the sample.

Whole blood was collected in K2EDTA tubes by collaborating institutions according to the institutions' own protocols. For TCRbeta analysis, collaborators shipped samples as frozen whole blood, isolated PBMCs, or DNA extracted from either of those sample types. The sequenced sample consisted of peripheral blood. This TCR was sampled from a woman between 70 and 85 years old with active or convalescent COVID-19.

Here the CDR3 is given as CASLRSSGRDTQYF. In nucleotides, the sequence is TGCGCCAGCCTGAGGAGTAGCGGGAGGGATACGCAGTATTTT. The rearranged segments are TRBV10-1 and TRBJ2-3; the junction holds 10 bases that match TRBD2. Per the germline V gene (reference sequence), WNHNN is the CDR1 and SYGVQD is the CDR2. V loses 8 bases at its end and J loses 6 bases; junction bases beyond the gene matches: 8. Counted from cysteine to phenylalanine, this CDR3 has 14 amino acids. The CDR3 DNA has 42 bases and is translated from base 1.